This T cell receptor beta chain was identified in a study of blood T cell repertoires in COVID-19. Ends included, the CDR3 has 18 residues. Remarks on this clone: No DNA is shown, since the ends of the CDR3 on it are uncertain; the CDR3 is the one TCRdb lists.

Generated by immunoSEQ multiplex PCR, the TCRdb table keeps only in-frame clones and is missing some. The sample gives under 200,000 clones, 86% of which show up once; around 0.99% is in the top ten. This receptor was taken from a man between 18 and 29 years old with acute or convalescent COVID-19. This chain connects TRBV7-5 to TRBJ1-4; the table names TRBD1, a call not compared with the DNA. TRBV7-5 is classified as a pseudogene. Sequenced input: peripheral blood. The CDR3 protein is CARSFAQGALLHGEKLFF.